The rows below give T cell receptor beta chains drawn from one sample of a study of CD8+CD57+ T cells in acquired aplastic anemia. TCRdb passed the reads through MiXCR, listing each CDR3 protein once. The sample yields over 200,000 distinct CDR3 sequences, around 60% seen once. Sequencing was carried out using sorted CD4+, CD8+, or CD8+CD57+ T cells (not recorded which) from PBMCs. These receptors were obtained from a human donor in good health. CDR3s include the opening cysteine and the closing phenylalanine or tryptophan. A D gene is named only where the DNA matches it firmly. Where a row states a size, it is once, few, many or the class of an expanded clone; other rows omit it.

size | J | D | V | DNA | CDR3
NA | TRBJ2-2 | NA | TRBV15 | TGTGCCACCAGCAGAGATTTTTCGGGAACCGGGGAGCTGTTTTTT | CATSRDFSGTGELFF
many | TRBJ1-2 | NA | TRBV6-5 | TGTGCCAGCAGTTACTCGATGGCAGGGGTGAACTATGGCTACACCTTC | CASSYSMAGVNYGYTF
NA | TRBJ2-5 | NA | TRBV6-1 | TGTGCCAGCAGTGAATTGGCGGTAGGACAGACCCAGTACTTC | CASSELAVGQTQYF
few | TRBJ2-1 | NA | TRBV7-2 | TGTGCCAGCAGCTTATCTCCGCGGGGCATCAATGAGCAGTTCTTC | CASSLSPRGINEQFF
many | TRBJ1-6 | NA | TRBV5-8 | TGTGCCAGCAGCTTCCTGACTCCGGGATCACCCCTCCACTTT | CASSFLTPGSPLHF
NA | TRBJ2-7 | NA | TRBV15 | TGTGCCACCAGCAGAGATTTAGGCGGTGAGCAGTACTTC | CATSRDLGGEQYF
NA | TRBJ1-5 | NA | TRBV19 | TGTGCCAGTAGTACACAGGGAAATCAGCCCCAGCATTTT | CASSTQGNQPQHF
NA | TRBJ2-1 | NA | TRBV24-1 | TGTGCCACCAGCTCGGTATTTGGCAGGGACAATGAGCAGTTCTTC | CATSSVFGRDNEQFF
NA | TRBJ2-7 | TRBD2 | TRBV14 | TGTGCCAGCAGCCAAAGGACTAGCGGGAGATCCTACGAGCAGTACTTC | CASSQRTSGRSYEQYF
NA | TRBJ1-1 | NA | TRBV7-2 | TGTGCCAGCAGGGGGAGAGAAGCTTTCTTT | CASRGREAFF
many | TRBJ1-5 | NA | TRBV7-8 | TGTGCCAGCAGCTTAGGTACGAGTAGCAATCAGCCCCAGCATTTT | CASSLGTSSNQPQHF
many | TRBJ2-7 | NA | TRBV6-6 | TGTGCCAGCAGCCTCCTAGCGCCAAGCTCCTACGAGCAGTACTTC | CASSLLAPSSYEQYF
many | TRBJ1-5 | NA | TRBV7-8 | TGTGCCAGCAGCTTACAGGGCCATAGCAATCAGCCCCAGCATTTT | CASSLQGHSNQPQHF